This TCR beta chain was identified during a study of cytomegalovirus exposure and HLA in healthy donors. TCRdb's copy holds only in-frame clones and misses some; the assay was immunoSEQ multiplex PCR. The sample consists of 150,000 to 200,000 clones, about 96% of them appearing once. Germline CDR1 and CDR2: SGHNT and YENEEA. Trimming took 0 bases from V and 6 from J; bases not matched to a gene: 5. The CDR3 consists of 14 residues. J is TRBJ2-7 and V is TRBV11-3, with 7 bases aligning to TRBD1. The origin of this receptor is a young woman in good health and CMV-seronegative. Sequencing was done on a sample of PBMCs. The CDR3 region has the DNA TGTGCCAGCAGCTTAGATCGGGCAGGGGGCGAGCAGTACTTC. Translation gives CASSLDRAGGEQYF.